This T cell receptor (beta chain) was profiled in a study of T cell repertoires in cytomegalovirus infection. General study findings and limits: In two of eight donors, the top clonotype was HLA-C-restricted CMV-specific.

TCRdb re-called the reads through MiXCR, storing one row per CDR3 protein. The sample records nearly 650,000 distinct CDR3 sequences, about 24% being singletons. Germline V gene lookup returns CDR1 MNHEY and CDR2 SVGEGT. V dropped 10 bases and J dropped 7; count of bases not matched to a gene: 15. The CDR3 is made up of 14 amino acids. The table lists this clonotype with a few counts. No antigen is known for it. The rearrangement joins TRBV6-2 or TRBV6-3 to TRBJ1-2, with TRBD1 matching over 7 bases. Sequences were obtained from CD8+ T cells from PBMCs. The clonotype comes from a human donor in good health (CMV status not recorded). Some clones in this sample may be carry-over from other donors' samples. The CDR3 coding sequence is TGTGCCATCCGAAGGGGGCCTCCACCCACTGGCTACACCTTC. Protein product: CAIRRGPPPTGYTF.